This T cell receptor beta chain derives from a study of blood T cell repertoires in COVID-19. Germline V CDR1 and CDR2: LNHDA, SQIVND (reference sequence). Trimming removed 3 bases at V and 0 bases at J, with 9 bases between. The CDR3 loop spans 14 amino acids. As originally analysed: Amplification of reference gene primers was used by the study to estimate nucleated cell counts. This table comes from immunoSEQ multiplex PCR, and its TCRdb copy is limited to in-frame clones, with some not included. V, J and clone size are those of that table, while D and trimming were read from the DNA. The sample shows under 200,000 clones, 80% to 90% of them seen only once.

The chain couples TRBV19 to TRBJ2-7; perhaps TRBD1 as D (5 bases). This receptor was taken from a man aged 40-55 years with active or convalescent COVID-19. Sequenced input: peripheral blood. The CDR3 spells CASSMAGLSYEQYF. The DNA for the CDR3 is TGTGCCAGTAGTATGGCAGGGCTCTCCTACGAGCAGTACTTC.